Listed below are T cell receptor beta chains from one sample, sequenced in a study of CD8 T cells in ankylosing spondylitis. MiXCR was run by TCRdb on the 5' RACE reads, yielding one entry per CDR3 protein. The sample has 200,000 to 250,000 distinct CDR3 sequences, more than 9% seen once. The specimen was blood, either unsorted or a sorted T cell fraction (not recorded which). These receptors all stem from a male donor with ankylosing spondylitis or in good health (not recorded which). Each CDR3 is given with its conserved first and last residue. D genes are given only for firm matches. Only some rows state a clone size, as once, few, many or a class for expanded clones.

>NA|TRBD2|TRBJ2-3|TRBV12-3/TRBV12-4
TGTGCCAGCAGCCTCACTAGCGGGGGGAACCGACTCACAGATACGCAGTATTTT
CASSLTSGGNRLTDTQYF
>many|TRBD1|TRBJ2-3|TRBV5-5
TGTGCCAGCAGCTTGTTGGCTGGGACAGGGGGCACAGATACGCAGTATTTT
CASSLLAGTGGTDTQYF
>many|NA|TRBJ1-5|TRBV20-1
TGCAGTGCTAGGGTGTTTACAGGAGTAAGCAATCAGCCCCAGCATTTT
CSARVFTGVSNQPQHF
>many|NA|TRBJ2-2|TRBV7-8
TGTGCCAGCAGCTTAGGAGGTCAGAGCACCGGGGAGCTGTTTTTT
CASSLGGQSTGELFF
>many|NA|TRBJ2-3|TRBV7-9
TGTGCCAGCAGCTTAAGAGACTCTAGCACAGATACGCAGTATTTT
CASSLRDSSTDTQYF
>NA|NA|TRBJ2-7|TRBV5-1
TGCGCCAGCAGCGACCCAGGGTCGCACGAGCAGTACTTC
CASSDPGSHEQYF
>NA|NA|TRBJ2-5|TRBV20-1
TGCAGTGCTAGAGGGAGGCAGGGCGCAGAGACCCAGTACTTC
CSARGRQGAETQYF
>NA|NA|TRBJ2-7|TRBV2
TGTGCCAGCGACCCGGGACAACTGATCCAGCAGTACTTC
CASDPGQLIQQYF
>many|NA|TRBJ1-1|TRBV7-2
TGTGCCAGCCTTCTCGTGGGGGCAAGGGAAGCTTTCTTT
CASLLVGAREAFF
>few|TRBD1|TRBJ1-1|TRBV18
TGTGCCAGCTCAGCGGGACAGGGTAGCACTGAAGCTTTCTTT
CASSAGQGSTEAFF
>many|NA|TRBJ2-7|TRBV3-1
TGTGCCAGCAGCCAAGAGTACGCGTACGAGCAGTACTTC
CASSQEYAYEQYF
>many|NA|TRBJ2-5|TRBV3-1
TGTGCCAGCAGCCAAGACTTAGCTCGGGAGACCCAGTACTTC
CASSQDLARETQYF
>NA|NA|TRBJ2-5|TRBV2
TGTGCCAGCAGAGAACGGGACGGTTACCAAGAGACCCAGTACTTC
CASRERDGYQETQYF
>NA|TRBD1|TRBJ2-1|TRBV5-1
TGCGCCAGCAGCTTGGCCCCGGGACAGGGCTCCTACAATGAGCAGTTCTTC
CASSLAPGQGSYNEQFF
>NA|TRBD1|TRBJ2-2|TRBV4-1
TGCGCCAGCAGCCCCTCGGCCCGGGACAGGGGCACCGGGGAGCTGTTTTTT
CASSPSARDRGTGELFF
>NA|TRBD2|TRBJ2-3|TRBV24-1
TGTGCCACCAGTGATTTGACGGGGGGGCATGGAGATACGCAGTATTTT
CATSDLTGGHGDTQYF
>many|NA|TRBJ1-5|TRBV12-3/TRBV12-4
TGTGCCAGCAGTCGCGGACAGCCGCATCAGCCCCAGCATTTT
CASSRGQPHQPQHF
>many|NA|TRBJ2-5|TRBV12-3/TRBV12-4
TGTGCCAGCAGTCCCTCGGGACAACTAGAAGAGACCCAGTACTTC
CASSPSGQLEETQYF
>NA|NA|TRBJ2-5|TRBV11-3
TGTGCCAGCAGCTTATTGGCGTCAGAGACCCAGTACTTC
CASSLLASETQYF
>NA|TRBD1|TRBJ2-7|TRBV7-9
TGTGCCAGCAGCCTACAGGGACAGGGCGAGCAGTACTTC
CASSLQGQGEQYF
>many|NA|TRBJ2-7|TRBV7-2
TGTGCCAGCACCACGTTGAGCAGACGAGATAGCGAGCAGTACTTC
CASTTLSRRDSEQYF
>NA|NA|TRBJ1-1|TRBV29-1
TGCAGCGTTGACAGGGCCGGCACTGAAGCTTTCTTT
CSVDRAGTEAFF
>many|TRBD1|TRBJ1-5|TRBV5-1
TGCGCCAGCAGGGAGGGGGCAAGGGACAATCAGCCCCAGCATTTT
CASREGARDNQPQHF
>many|NA|TRBJ1-5|TRBV9
TGTGCCAGCAGCGTAGAGGGAGTTAGCAATCAGCCCCAGCATTTT
CASSVEGVSNQPQHF
>NA|TRBD2|TRBJ2-3|TRBV20-1
TGCAGTGCTAGGACGCTGAGCGGGGGGGCTGGCACAGATACGCAGTATTTT
CSARTLSGGAGTDTQYF
>few|TRBD2|TRBJ2-1|TRBV20-1
TGCAGTGCTAGACCTTTTAGCGGGGGGGACAATGAGCAGTTCTTC
CSARPFSGGDNEQFF
>few|NA|TRBJ2-1|TRBV3-1
TGTGCCAGCAGCCCAACCCCGTCCAGACAGGTCACCAATGAGCAGTTCTTC
CASSPTPSRQVTNEQFF
>many|NA|TRBJ2-3|TRBV5-1
TGCGCCAGCAGTGGGACCGACCCCACAGATACGCAGTATTTT
CASSGTDPTDTQYF
>NA|NA|TRBJ2-5|TRBV5-1
TGCGCCAGCAGCCTGGGGTTGGGCGCGGCCAGCCAAGAGACCCAGTACTTC
CASSLGLGAASQETQYF